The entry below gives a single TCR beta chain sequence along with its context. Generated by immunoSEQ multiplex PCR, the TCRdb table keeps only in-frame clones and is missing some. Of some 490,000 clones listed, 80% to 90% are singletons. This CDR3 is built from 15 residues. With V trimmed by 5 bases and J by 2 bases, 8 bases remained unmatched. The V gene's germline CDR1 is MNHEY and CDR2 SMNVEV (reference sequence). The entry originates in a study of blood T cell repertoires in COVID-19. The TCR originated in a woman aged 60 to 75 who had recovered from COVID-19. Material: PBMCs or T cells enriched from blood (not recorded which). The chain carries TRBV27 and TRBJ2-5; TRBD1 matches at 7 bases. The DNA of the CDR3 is TGTGCCAGCAGTCCCTGGACAGGACAACAAGAGACCCAGTACTTC. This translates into CASSPWTGQQETQYF.